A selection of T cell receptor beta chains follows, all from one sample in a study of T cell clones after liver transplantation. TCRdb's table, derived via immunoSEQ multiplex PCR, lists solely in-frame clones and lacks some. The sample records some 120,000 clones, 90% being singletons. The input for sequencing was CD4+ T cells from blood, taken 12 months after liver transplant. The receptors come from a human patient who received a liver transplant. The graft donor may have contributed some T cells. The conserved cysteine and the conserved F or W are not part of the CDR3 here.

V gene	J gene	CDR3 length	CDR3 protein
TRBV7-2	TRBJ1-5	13	ASSTVAGSNQPQH
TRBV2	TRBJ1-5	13	ASRETGLSGQPQH
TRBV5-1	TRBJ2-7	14	ASSTIFGGLPPEQY
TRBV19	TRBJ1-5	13	ASIPSPGGNQPQH
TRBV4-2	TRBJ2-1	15	ASSQGLAGLSYNEQF
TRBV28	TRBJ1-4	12	ASSPPGSNEKLF
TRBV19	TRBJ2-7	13	ASSRVRSDSYEQY
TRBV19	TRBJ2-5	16	ASSDRGRNLRGRETQY
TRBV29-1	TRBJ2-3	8	SVDTDTQY
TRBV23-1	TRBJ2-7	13	ASTFPGHQTYEQY
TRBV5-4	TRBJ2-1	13	ASSIGQGSYNEQF
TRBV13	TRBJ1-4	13	ASSPYSATNEKLF
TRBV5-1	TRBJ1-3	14	ASSLGQISSGNTIY
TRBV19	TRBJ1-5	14	ASSIDPIRSNQPQH
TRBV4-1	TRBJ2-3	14	ASSQEWGAMTDTQY
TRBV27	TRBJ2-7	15	ASSTWTSGRSTYEQY
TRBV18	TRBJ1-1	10	ASSLQGAEAF
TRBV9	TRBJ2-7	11	ASSVGVAYEQY
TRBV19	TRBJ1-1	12	ASSIDQVNTEAF
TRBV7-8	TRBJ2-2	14	ASSQTGTANTGELF
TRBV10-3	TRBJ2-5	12	AISASGRGETQY
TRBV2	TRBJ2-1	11	ASSEGGAVEQF